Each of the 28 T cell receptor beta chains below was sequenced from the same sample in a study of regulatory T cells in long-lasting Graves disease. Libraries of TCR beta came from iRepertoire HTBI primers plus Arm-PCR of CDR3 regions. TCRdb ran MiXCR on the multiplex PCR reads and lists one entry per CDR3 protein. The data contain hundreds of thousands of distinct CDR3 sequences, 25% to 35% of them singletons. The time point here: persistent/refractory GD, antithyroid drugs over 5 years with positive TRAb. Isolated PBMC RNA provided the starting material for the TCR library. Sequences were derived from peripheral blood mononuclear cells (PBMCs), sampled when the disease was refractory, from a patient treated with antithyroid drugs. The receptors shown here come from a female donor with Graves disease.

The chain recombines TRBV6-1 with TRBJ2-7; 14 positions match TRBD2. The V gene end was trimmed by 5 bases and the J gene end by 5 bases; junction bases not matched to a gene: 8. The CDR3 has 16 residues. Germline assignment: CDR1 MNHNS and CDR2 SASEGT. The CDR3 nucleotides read TGTGCCAGCAGTCGGAGCGGACTAGCGGGAGGCCACGAGCAGTACTTC. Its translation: CASSRSGLAGGHEQYF.

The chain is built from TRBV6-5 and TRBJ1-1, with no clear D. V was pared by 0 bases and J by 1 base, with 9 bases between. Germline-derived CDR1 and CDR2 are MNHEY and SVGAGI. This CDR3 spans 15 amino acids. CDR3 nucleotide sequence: TGTGCCAGCAGTTACTCTAGGTCGGGGAACACTGAAGCTTTCTTT. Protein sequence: CASSYSRSGNTEAFF.

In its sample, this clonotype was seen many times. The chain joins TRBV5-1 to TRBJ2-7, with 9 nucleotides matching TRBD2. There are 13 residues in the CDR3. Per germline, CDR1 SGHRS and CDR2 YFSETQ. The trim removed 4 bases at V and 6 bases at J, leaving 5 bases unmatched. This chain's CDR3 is CASSAGLAVEQYF. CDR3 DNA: TGCGCCAGCAGCGCGGGACTAGCAGTCGAGCAGTACTTC. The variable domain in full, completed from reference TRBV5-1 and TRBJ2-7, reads KAGVTQTPRYLIKTRGQQVTLSCSPISGHRSVSWYQQTPGQGLQFLFEYFSETQRNKGNFPGRFSGRQFSNSRSEMNVSTLELGDSALYLCASSAGLAVEQYFGPGTRLTVT.

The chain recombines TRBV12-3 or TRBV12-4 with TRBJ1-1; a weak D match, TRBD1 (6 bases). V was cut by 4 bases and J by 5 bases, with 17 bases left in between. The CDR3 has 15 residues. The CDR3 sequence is CASSSGPGGRTEAFF. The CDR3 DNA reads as TGTGCCAGCAGTTCCGGGCCGGGGGGCCGGACTGAAGCTTTCTTT.

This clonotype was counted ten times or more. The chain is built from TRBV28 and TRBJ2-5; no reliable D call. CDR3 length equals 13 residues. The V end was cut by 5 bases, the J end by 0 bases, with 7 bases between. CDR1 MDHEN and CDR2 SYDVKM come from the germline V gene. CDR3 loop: CASSTMYQETQYF. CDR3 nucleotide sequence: TGTGCCAGCAGTACGATGTACCAAGAGACCCAGTACTTC.

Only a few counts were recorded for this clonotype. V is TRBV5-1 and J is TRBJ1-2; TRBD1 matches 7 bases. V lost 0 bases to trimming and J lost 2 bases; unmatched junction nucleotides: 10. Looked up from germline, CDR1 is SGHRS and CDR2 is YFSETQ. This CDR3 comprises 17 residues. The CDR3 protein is CASSLERGTADNYGYTF. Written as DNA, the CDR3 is TGCGCCAGCAGCTTGGAGCGTGGGACAGCCGACAACTATGGCTACACCTTC.

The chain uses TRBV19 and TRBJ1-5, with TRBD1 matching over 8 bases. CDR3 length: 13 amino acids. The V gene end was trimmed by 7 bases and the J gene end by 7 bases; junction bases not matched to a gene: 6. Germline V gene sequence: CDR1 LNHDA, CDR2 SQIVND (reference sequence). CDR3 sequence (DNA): TGTGCCAGTAACAACAGGGGGTTCCAGCCCCAGCATTTT. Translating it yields CASNNRGFQPQHF.

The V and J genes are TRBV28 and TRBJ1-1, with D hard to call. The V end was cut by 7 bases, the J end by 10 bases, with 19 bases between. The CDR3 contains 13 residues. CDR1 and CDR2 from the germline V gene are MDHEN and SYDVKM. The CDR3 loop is CASKISVPAGAFF. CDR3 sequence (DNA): TGTGCCAGCAAGATCTCGGTTCCGGCGGGAGCTTTCTTT.

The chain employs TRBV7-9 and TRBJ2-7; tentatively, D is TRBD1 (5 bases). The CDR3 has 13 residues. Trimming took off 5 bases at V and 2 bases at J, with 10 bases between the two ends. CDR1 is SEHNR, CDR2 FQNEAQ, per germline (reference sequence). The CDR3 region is CASSEDTTYEQYF. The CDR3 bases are TGTGCCAGCAGCGAGGACACCACCTACGAGCAGTACTTC.

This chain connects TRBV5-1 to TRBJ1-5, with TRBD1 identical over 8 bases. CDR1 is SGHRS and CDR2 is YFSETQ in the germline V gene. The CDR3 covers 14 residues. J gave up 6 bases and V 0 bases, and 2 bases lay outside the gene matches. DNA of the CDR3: TGCGCCAGCAGCTTGGACAGGGGGAGTCAGCCCCAGCATTTT. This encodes CASSLDRGSQPQHF.

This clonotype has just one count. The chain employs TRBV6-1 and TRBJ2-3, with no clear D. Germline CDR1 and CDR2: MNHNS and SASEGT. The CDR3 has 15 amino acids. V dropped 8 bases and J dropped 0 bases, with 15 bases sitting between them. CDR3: CASRQRSTSTDTQYF. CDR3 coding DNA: TGTGCCAGCCGGCAACGGTCCACTAGCACAGATACGCAGTATTTT.

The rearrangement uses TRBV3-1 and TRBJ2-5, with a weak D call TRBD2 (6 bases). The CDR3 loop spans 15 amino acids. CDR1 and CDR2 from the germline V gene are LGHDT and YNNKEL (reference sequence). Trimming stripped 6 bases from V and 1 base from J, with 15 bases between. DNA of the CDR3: TGTGCCAGCAGTTATCAAGCGGGCCGCCAAGAGACCCAGTACTTC. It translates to CASSYQAGRQETQYF.

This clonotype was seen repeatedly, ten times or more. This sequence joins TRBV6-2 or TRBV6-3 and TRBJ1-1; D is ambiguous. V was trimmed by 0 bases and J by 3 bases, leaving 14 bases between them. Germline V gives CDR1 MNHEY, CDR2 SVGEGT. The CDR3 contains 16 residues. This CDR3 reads CASSYSTHGRDTEAFF. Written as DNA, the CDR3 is TGTGCCAGCAGTTACTCAACCCACGGACGGGACACTGAAGCTTTCTTT.

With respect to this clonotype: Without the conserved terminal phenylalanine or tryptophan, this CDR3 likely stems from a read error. Here the CDR3 DNA reads TGTGCCACCAGCAGATACGGGACAGGGGTTGAAGCTTTCTCT. This sequence encodes CATSRYGTGVEAFS. V gene TRBV15 combines with J gene TRBJ1-1; 10 positions agree with TRBD1. V was clipped by 2 bases and J by 7 bases; unmatched bases: 4. The CDR3 is 14 amino acids. Germline V gene sequence: CDR1 LNHNV, CDR2 YYDKDF (reference sequence).

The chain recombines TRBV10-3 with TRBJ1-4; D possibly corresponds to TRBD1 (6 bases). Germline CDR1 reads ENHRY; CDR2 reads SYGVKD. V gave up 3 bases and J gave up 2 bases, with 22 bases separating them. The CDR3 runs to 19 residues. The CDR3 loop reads CAISDRMGQGSSTNEKLFF. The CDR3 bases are TGTGCCATCAGTGATCGAATGGGGCAGGGGTCTTCGACTAATGAAAAACTGTTTTTT.

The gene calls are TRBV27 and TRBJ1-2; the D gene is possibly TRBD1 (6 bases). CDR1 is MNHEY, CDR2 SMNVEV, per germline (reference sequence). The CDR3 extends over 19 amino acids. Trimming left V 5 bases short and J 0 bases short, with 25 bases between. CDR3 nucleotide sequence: TGTGCCAGCAGTCCACAAATGTACAAAGACAGGCGAGCTAACTATGGCTACACCTTC. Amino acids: CASSPQMYKDRRANYGYTF.

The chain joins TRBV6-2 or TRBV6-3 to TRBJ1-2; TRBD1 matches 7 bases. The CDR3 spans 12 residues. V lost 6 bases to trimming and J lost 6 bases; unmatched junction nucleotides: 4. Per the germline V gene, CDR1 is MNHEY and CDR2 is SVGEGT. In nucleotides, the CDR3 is TGTGCCAGCAGAACCGGGACAGATGGCTACACCTTC. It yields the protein CASRTGTDGYTF.

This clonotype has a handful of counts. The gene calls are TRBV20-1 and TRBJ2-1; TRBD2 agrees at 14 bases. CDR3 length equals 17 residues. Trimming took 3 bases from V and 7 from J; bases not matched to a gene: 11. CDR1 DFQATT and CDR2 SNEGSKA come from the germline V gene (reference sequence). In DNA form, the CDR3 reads TGCAGTGCTAGCAGGACCCACGGGACTAGCGGGAGAAATGAGCAGTTCTTC. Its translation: CSASRTHGTSGRNEQFF.

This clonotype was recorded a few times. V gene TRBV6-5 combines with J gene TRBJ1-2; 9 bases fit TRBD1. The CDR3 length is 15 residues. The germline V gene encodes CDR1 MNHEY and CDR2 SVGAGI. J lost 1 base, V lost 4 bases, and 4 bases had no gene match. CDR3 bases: TGTGCCAGCAGTTCTTGGACAGGGGATAACTATGGCTACACCTTC. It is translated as CASSSWTGDNYGYTF.

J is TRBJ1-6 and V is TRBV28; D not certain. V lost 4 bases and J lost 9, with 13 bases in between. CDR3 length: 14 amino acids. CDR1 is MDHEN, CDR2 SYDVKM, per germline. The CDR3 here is CASSYGDTSSPLHF. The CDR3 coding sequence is TGTGCCAGCAGTTACGGCGACACCTCTTCACCCCTCCACTTT.

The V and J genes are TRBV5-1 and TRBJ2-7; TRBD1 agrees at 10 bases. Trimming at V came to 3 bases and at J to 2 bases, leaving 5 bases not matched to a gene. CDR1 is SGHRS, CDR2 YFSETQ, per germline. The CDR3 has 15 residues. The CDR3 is CASSSGQGPTYEQYF. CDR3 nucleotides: TGCGCCAGCAGCTCGGGACAGGGGCCAACCTACGAGCAGTACTTC. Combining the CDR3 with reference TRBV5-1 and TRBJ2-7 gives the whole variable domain KAGVTQTPRYLIKTRGQQVTLSCSPISGHRSVSWYQQTPGQGLQFLFEYFSETQRNKGNFPGRFSGRQFSNSRSEMNVSTLELGDSALYLCASSSGQGPTYEQYFGPGTRLTVT.

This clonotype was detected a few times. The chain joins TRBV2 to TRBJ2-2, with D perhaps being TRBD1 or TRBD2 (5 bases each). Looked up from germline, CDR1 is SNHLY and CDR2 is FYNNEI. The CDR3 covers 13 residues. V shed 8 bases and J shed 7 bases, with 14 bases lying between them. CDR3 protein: CASSVGTVGELFF. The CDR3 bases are TGTGCCAGCTCAGTCGGGACGGTCGGGGAGCTGTTTTTT.

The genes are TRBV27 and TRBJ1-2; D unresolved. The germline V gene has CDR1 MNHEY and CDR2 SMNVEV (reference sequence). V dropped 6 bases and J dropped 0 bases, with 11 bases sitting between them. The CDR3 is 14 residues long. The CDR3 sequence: CASSPYGANYGYTF. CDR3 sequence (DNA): TGTGCCAGCAGCCCCTACGGAGCTAACTATGGCTACACCTTC.

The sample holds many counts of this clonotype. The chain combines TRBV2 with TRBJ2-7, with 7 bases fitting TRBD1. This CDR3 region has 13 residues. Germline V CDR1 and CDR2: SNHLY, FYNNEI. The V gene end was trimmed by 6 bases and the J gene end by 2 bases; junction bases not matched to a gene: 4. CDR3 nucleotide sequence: TGTGCCAGCAGACCCACAGGGGCCTACGAGCAGTACTTC. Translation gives CASRPTGAYEQYF. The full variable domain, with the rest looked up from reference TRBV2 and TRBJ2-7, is EPEVTQTPSHQVTQMGQEVILRCVPISNHLYFYWYRQILGQKVEFLVSFYNNEISEKSEIFDDQFSVERPDGSNFTLKIRSTKLEDSAMYFCASRPTGAYEQYFGPGTRLTVT.

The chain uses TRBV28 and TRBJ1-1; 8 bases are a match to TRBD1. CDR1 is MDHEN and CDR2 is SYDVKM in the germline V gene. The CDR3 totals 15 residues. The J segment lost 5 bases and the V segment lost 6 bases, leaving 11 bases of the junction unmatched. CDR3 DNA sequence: TGTGCCAGCAGCCACCGGACAGGGTTGCATACTGAAGCTTTCTTT. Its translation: CASSHRTGLHTEAFF. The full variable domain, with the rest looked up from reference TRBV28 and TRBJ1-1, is DVKVTQSSRYLVKRTGEKVFLECVQDMDHENMFWYRQDPGLGLRLIYFSYDVKMKEKGDIPEGYSVSREKKERFSLILESASTNQTSMYLCASSHRTGLHTEAFFGQGTRLTVV.

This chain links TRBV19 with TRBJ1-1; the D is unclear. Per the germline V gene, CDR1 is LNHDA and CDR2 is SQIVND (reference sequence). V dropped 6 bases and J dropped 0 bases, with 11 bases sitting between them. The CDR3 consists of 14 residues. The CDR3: CASRPRAVNTEAFF. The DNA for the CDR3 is TGTGCCAGTAGGCCCCGGGCCGTGAACACTGAAGCTTTCTTT.

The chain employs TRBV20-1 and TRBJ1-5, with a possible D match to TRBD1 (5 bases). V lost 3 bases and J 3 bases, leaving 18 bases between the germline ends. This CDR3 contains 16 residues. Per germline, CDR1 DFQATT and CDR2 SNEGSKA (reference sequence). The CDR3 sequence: CSASGTARGLNQPQHF. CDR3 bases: TGCAGTGCTAGTGGGACGGCCCGAGGACTCAATCAGCCCCAGCATTTT.

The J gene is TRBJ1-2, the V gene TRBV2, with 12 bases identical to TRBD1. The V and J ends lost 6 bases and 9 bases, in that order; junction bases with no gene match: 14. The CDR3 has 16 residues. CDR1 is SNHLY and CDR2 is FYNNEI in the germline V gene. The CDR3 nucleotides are TGTGCCAGCAGCCCATCTCCGGGACAGGGGGCAGAGAGCTACACCTTC. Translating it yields CASSPSPGQGAESYTF. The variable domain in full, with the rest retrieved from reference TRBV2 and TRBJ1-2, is EPEVTQTPSHQVTQMGQEVILRCVPISNHLYFYWYRQILGQKVEFLVSFYNNEISEKSEIFDDQFSVERPDGSNFTLKIRSTKLEDSAMYFCASSPSPGQGAESYTFGSGTRLTVV.